This T cell receptor (beta chain) derives from a study of control samples from healthy donors and cancer patients. This clone was counted a single time. The protocol was immunoSEQ multiplex PCR, while the TCRdb copy is restricted to in-frame clones and leaves out a portion. In the table there are some 20,000 clones, 70% to 90% of which are singletons. The ends lost 1 base at V and 6 bases at J; junction bases unmatched: 7. In germline, CDR1 is SGHDN, CDR2 FVKESK. The CDR3 runs to 15 residues. The gene calls are TRBV14 and TRBJ1-1; 8 bases agree with TRBD1. Input material: PBMCs. The receptor was derived from an older woman with head and neck cancer. The chain's CDR3 is CASSQGDRRVAEAFF. Here the CDR3 DNA reads TGTGCCAGCAGCCAAGGGGACAGGAGGGTTGCTGAAGCTTTCTTT.